The clone carrying this T cell receptor (beta chain) was seen just once. Its specificity is not known. Repertoires were generated with immunoSEQ multiplex PCR, while TCRdb's copy carries only in-frame clones and drops some. Here the sample spans some 110,000 clones, roughly 84% being singletons. This sample was taken from a study of T cell responses to AZD1222 COVID-19 vaccine. Study-level points and caveats: Recipients of two AZD1222 doses showed rising Spike-specific TCR breadth and depth.

This sample comprised peripheral blood, obtained on day 0 of AZD1222 vaccination. This TCR was sampled from an adult in good health.

CDR3 bases: TGTGCCAGCACCTCCCGGGACAAGTTACAGCCCCAGCATTTT. Its translation is CASTSRDKLQPQHF. V gene TRBV6-5 combines with J gene TRBJ1-5, with D maybe TRBD1 (6 bases). The CDR3 sequence is 14 residues long. CDR1 is MNHEY, CDR2 SVGAGI, per germline. Trimming cost V 7 bases and J 7 bases, with 17 bases left between them.